Each of the 18 T cell receptor beta chains below was sequenced from the same sample in a study of blood T cell repertoires in COVID-19 (dated by TCRdb to 2018 to 2020). To prepare the library, the immunoSEQ multiplex PCR assay was applied. The table comes from immuneACCESS by way of TCRdb, which keeps in-frame sequences with V and J called. Part of the clones is missing from these tables; in studies checked, under half for an unresolved V gene and the rest for unknown reasons. The sample table holds 200,000 to 250,000 clones, of which about 91% were seen once. The ten largest clones capture over 12% of the sample. Sample: PBMCs or T cells enriched from blood (not recorded which). These receptors were obtained from a woman aged 50 to 60 with acute COVID-19.

The chain's CDR3 is CASSPGTENTGELFF. CDR3 DNA: TGTGCCAGTAGCCCCGGGACAGAGAACACCGGGGAGCTGTTTTTT. The rearrangement links TRBV19 to TRBJ2-2; the match to TRBD1 covers 7 bases. CDR3 length equals 15 residues. Looked up from germline, CDR1 is LNHDA and CDR2 is SQIVND (reference sequence). The J segment lost 1 base and the V segment lost 6 bases, leaving 5 bases of the junction unmatched.

As regards this clone: Additional DNA sequences in this sample encode the identical CDR3. The V gene is TRBV6-5, the J gene TRBJ1-1, with TRBD1 matching over 8 bases. The length of the CDR3 is 14 residues. V trimming: 5 bases; J trimming: 5 bases; junction bases outside the gene matches: 7. Germline CDR1 reads MNHEY; CDR2 reads SVGAGI. Here the CDR3 reads CASSPPGGRTEAFF. Here the CDR3 DNA reads TGTGCCAGCAGTCCCCCAGGGGGCCGGACTGAAGCTTTCTTT.

V and J are TRBV6-5 and TRBJ2-2, with 7 bases identical to TRBD1. The J segment lost 4 bases and the V segment lost 8 bases, leaving 10 bases of the junction unmatched. Germline CDR1 MNHEY, CDR2 SVGAGI. The length of the CDR3 is 15 residues. CDR3 residues: CASDSGGVTTGELFF. The CDR3 nucleotides are TGTGCCAGCGACTCAGGGGGAGTAACCACCGGGGAGCTGTTTTTT.

This chain joins TRBV11-2 and TRBJ2-3; D might be TRBD2 (6 bases). CDR3 length equals 16 residues. Germline assignment: CDR1 SGHAT and CDR2 FQNNGV. V was trimmed by 5 bases and J by 0 bases, leaving 15 bases between them. Here the CDR3 DNA reads TGTGCCAGCAGCCATCAGACTAGTTTGAGCACAGATACGCAGTATTTT. This encodes CASSHQTSLSTDTQYF. Combining the CDR3 with reference TRBV11-2 and TRBJ2-3 gives the whole variable domain EAGVAQSPRYKIIEKRQSVAFWCNPISGHATLYWYQQILGQGPKLLIQFQNNGVVDDSQLPKDRFSAERLKGVDSTLKIQPAKLEDSAVYLCASSHQTSLSTDTQYFGPGTRLTVL.

The V call is TRBV15, the J call TRBJ2-7; 10 bases map to TRBD1. Germline-derived CDR1 and CDR2 are LNHNV and YYDKDF (reference sequence). J gave up 2 bases and V 1 base, and 2 bases lay outside the gene matches. This CDR3 has 15 residues. This CDR3 reads CATSRAGTGAYEQYF. CDR3 sequence (DNA): TGTGCCACCAGCAGAGCCGGGACAGGGGCCTACGAGCAGTACTTC. Together with reference TRBV15 and TRBJ2-7, the CDR3 gives the full variable domain: DAMVIQNPRYQVTQFGKPVTLSCSQTLNHNVMYWYQQKSSQAPKLLFHYYDKDFNNEADTPDNFQSRRPNTSFCFLDIRSPGLGDTAMYLCATSRAGTGAYEQYFGPGTRLTVT.

V gene TRBV4-2 combines with J gene TRBJ2-7; 8 bases map to TRBD1. CDR1 is LGHNA, CDR2 YNFKEQ, per germline. The ends lost 4 bases at V and 4 bases at J; junction bases unmatched: 9. The CDR3 is 15 amino acids. The CDR3 sequence: CASSPDRGATYEQYF. The CDR3 DNA reads TGTGCCAGCAGCCCAGACAGGGGAGCCACATACGAGCAGTACTTC.

This chain connects TRBV19 to TRBJ1-5, with 11 positions matching TRBD1. This CDR3 contains 14 residues. The germline CDR1 and CDR2 sequences are LNHDA and SQIVND (reference sequence). Trimming took 8 bases from V and 5 from J; bases not matched to a gene: 5. CDR3 sequence reads: CASWDRGEHQPQHF. In DNA form, the CDR3 reads TGTGCCAGTTGGGACAGGGGGGAGCATCAGCCCCAGCATTTT.

The chain employs TRBV3-1 (or the pseudogene TRBV3-2) and TRBJ2-1, with D tentatively TRBD1 (5 bases). Per germline, CDR1 LGHDT and CDR2 YNNKEL (reference sequence). The CDR3 loop spans 18 amino acids. V lost 0 bases, J lost 0 bases, and 15 bases lay in between. DNA of the CDR3: TGTGCCAGCAGCCAAGATGTTTCAGGGATTTTCTCCTACAATGAGCAGTTCTTC. Its protein is CASSQDVSGIFSYNEQFF.

V gene TRBV11-3 combines with J gene TRBJ2-2; 9 positions agree with TRBD2. Per the germline V gene, CDR1 is SGHNT and CDR2 is YENEEA. CDR3 length equals 15 residues. Trimming took 4 bases from V and 2 from J; bases not matched to a gene: 2. Written as DNA, the CDR3 is TGTGCCAGCAGCTCGGGACTAGCAAACACCGGGGAGCTGTTTTTT. Its protein product is CASSSGLANTGELFF.

The chain recombines TRBV7-8 with TRBJ1-4, with 9 positions matching TRBD1. Germline trimming cut 5 bases from V and 8 bases from J; bases unmatched to any gene: 6. The CDR3 extends over 14 amino acids. Germline V CDR1 and CDR2: SGHVS, FQNEAQ. CDR3 residues: CASSTGQGREKLFF. The CDR3 bases are TGTGCCAGCAGCACCGGACAGGGGAGGGAAAAACTGTTTTTT.

The chain has TRBV30 and TRBJ2-7; 12 bases fit TRBD2. Germline V gives CDR1 GTSNPN, CDR2 SVGIG (reference sequence). The V segment lost 3 bases and the J segment 6 bases; nucleotides outside the gene matches: 6. This CDR3 is 14 amino acids long. The CDR3 reads CAWRLAGGPGEQYF. The CDR3 nucleotides read TGTGCCTGGAGGCTAGCGGGAGGGCCGGGCGAGCAGTACTTC. Using reference TRBV30 and TRBJ2-7 for the parts outside the CDR3, the full variable domain is SQTIHQWPATLVQPVGSPLSLECTVEGTSNPNLYWYRQAAGRGLQLLFYSVGIGQISSEVPQNLSASRPQDRQFILSSKKLLLSDSGFYLCAWRLAGGPGEQYFGPGTRLTVT.

The chain links TRBV28 to TRBJ1-4; 8 bases agree with TRBD1. Trimming removed 6 bases from V and 7 bases from J; junction bases left unmatched: 4. The germline gives CDR1 MDHEN, CDR2 SYDVKM. The CDR3 totals 13 residues. The CDR3: CASSLDRVEKLFF. The CDR3 DNA is TGTGCCAGCAGCTTGGACAGGGTTGAAAAACTGTTTTTT.

This clone appeared a few times. The V and J genes are TRBV6-5 and TRBJ1-2, with 7 bases identical to TRBD1. Trimming removed 4 bases from V and 8 bases from J; junction bases left unmatched: 7. Germline V lookup: CDR1 MNHEY, CDR2 SVGAGI. The CDR3 length is 13 residues. The CDR3 region has the DNA TGTGCCAGCAGTTTGGACAGGTTTGGCGGCTACACCTTC. It translates to CASSLDRFGGYTF.

V gene TRBV5-1 combines with J gene TRBJ1-2; D might be TRBD1 (6 bases). V lost 2 bases, J lost 2 bases, and 13 bases lay in between. This CDR3 is 15 amino acids long. The germline CDR1 and CDR2 sequences are SGHRS and YFSETQ. The chain's CDR3 is CASSFGRDINYGYTF. CDR3 nucleotides: TGCGCCAGCAGCTTCGGGAGGGACATAAACTATGGCTACACCTTC.

The gene calls are TRBV6-5 and TRBJ1-3; 7 bases match TRBD1. The V segment lost 4 bases and the J segment 0 bases; nucleotides outside the gene matches: 6. Germline loops: CDR1 MNHEY, CDR2 SVGAGI. This CDR3 has 16 residues. CDR3 loop: CASSLQGTNSGNTIYF. In DNA form, the CDR3 reads TGTGCCAGCAGTTTACAGGGGACCAACTCTGGAAACACCATATATTTT.

J is TRBJ1-2 and V is TRBV6-5, with 8 positions matching TRBD1. This CDR3 comprises 13 residues. CDR1 and CDR2 from the germline V gene are MNHEY and SVGAGI. V dropped 8 bases and J dropped 8; count of bases not matched to a gene: 10. The CDR3 loop reads CASAAGQGNGYTF. The CDR3 DNA reads as TGTGCCAGCGCGGCCGGACAGGGAAACGGCTACACCTTC.

This clone has a handful of counts. This rearrangement joins TRBV4-1 to TRBJ2-7; the D gene is possibly TRBD2 (6 bases). Germline-derived CDR1 and CDR2 are MGHRA and YSYEKL. CDR3 size: 19 residues. The V gene lost 1 base and the J gene lost 4 bases, with 26 bases spanning the gap. This CDR3 is CASSQVPGTSERRGYEQYF. CDR3 DNA sequence: TGCGCCAGCAGCCAAGTCCCCGGGACTTCGGAGCGACGAGGTTACGAGCAGTACTTC.

This chain connects TRBV5-4 to TRBJ1-4; D is possibly TRBD1 (6 bases). The CDR3 sequence is 15 residues long. V was shortened by 4 bases and J by 0 bases, with 10 bases between the two germline ends. CDR1 and CDR2 (germline): SGHNT, YYREEE (reference sequence). CDR3 protein: CASSEDSATNEKLFF. The DNA of the CDR3 is TGTGCCAGCAGCGAGGACAGTGCAACTAATGAAAAACTGTTTTTT.